This T cell receptor beta chain was recorded in a study of immune characterization of retroperitoneal liposarcoma. The CDR3 sequence is 14 residues long. The V gene's germline CDR1 is MNHNS and CDR2 SASEGT. Each CDR3 protein gets one entry after TCRdb re-called the PCR reads with MiXCR. The data contain 2,500 to 3,000 distinct CDR3 sequences, around 50% of them singletons. This clonotype was counted a few times. This chain connects TRBV6-1 to TRBJ2-1; 8 bases match TRBD1. The J call may not be correct, given that the DNA end is closer to TRBJ2-7. This TCR came from a male donor with retroperitoneal liposarcoma. The specimen sequenced was tumor tissue. CDR3 residues: CASSRDRSSYEQYF. Written as DNA, the CDR3 is TGTGCCAGCAGCCGGGACAGGTCATCCTACGAGCAGTACTTC.